This T cell receptor beta chain was sequenced during a study of regulatory T cells in long-lasting Graves disease. Time point reported: newly diagnosed GD, antithyroid drugs for less than 3 months. From RNA extracted from PBMCs, the TCR library was made. iRepertoire HTBI primers and Arm-PCR of CDR3 regions built TCR beta libraries. TCRdb passed the multiplex PCR reads through MiXCR, listing each CDR3 protein once. The sample yields more than 400,000 distinct CDR3 sequences, around 15% seen once. This clonotype was detected many times. No DNA is shown, since the ends of the CDR3 on it are uncertain; the CDR3 is the one TCRdb lists. The germline V gene encodes CDR1 SGHAT and CDR2 FQNNGV. The CDR3 spans 15 amino acids, including both terminal residues. These data were likewise used in another study, on T cells in Graves' hyperthyroidism and ophthalmopathy.

This sequence joins TRBV11-2 and TRBJ1-2. Sequenced material: peripheral blood mononuclear cells (PBMCs), taken at new diagnosis, from a patient treated with antithyroid drugs. The origin of this receptor is a man aged 40-55 years with Graves disease. The CDR3 here is CASSSSDRSNYGYTF.